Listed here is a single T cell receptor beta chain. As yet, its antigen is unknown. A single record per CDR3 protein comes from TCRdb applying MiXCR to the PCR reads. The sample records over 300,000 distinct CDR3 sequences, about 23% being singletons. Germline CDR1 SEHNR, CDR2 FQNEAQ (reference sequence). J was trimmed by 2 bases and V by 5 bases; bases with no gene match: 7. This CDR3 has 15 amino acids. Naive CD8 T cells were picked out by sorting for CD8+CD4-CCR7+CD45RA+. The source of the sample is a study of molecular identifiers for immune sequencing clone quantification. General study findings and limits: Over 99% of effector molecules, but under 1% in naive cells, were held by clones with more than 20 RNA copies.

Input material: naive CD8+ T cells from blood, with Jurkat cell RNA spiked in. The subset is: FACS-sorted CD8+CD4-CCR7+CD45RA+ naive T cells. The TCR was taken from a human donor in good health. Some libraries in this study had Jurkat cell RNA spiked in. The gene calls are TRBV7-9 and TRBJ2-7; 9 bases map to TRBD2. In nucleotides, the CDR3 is TGTGCCAGCAGCCCTCTAGCGGGGAGCACCTACGAGCAGTACTTC. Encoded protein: CASSPLAGSTYEQYF.